Below, 6 T cell receptor beta chains from the same sample are listed, as sequenced in a study of identical twins. TCRdb called the 5' RACE reads again in MiXCR, with one record for every CDR3 protein. The sample records 220,000 or so distinct CDR3 sequences, roughly 7% being singletons. Another study also made use of these data, one on yellow fever vaccine responses in identical twins.

Sequenced sample: memory (CD45RO+) T cells sorted from blood. The receptors here all came from a woman in her late teens or twenties in good health.

This clonotype was seen a few times. The rearrangement links TRBV5-5 to TRBJ2-7; D is perhaps TRBD2 (6 bases). Trimming took off 3 bases at V and 0 bases at J, with 10 bases between the two ends. The CDR3 spans 14 residues. The germline V gene has CDR1 SGHKS and CDR2 YYEKEE (reference sequence). As DNA, the CDR3 is TGTGCCAGCAGCTCACTCGGGAGCTCCTACGAGCAGTACGTC. This gives the protein CASSSLGSSYEQYV.

V gene TRBV28 combines with J gene TRBJ2-1, with D possibly TRBD2 on 6 matching bases. The CDR3 totals 17 residues. The germline V and J ends were trimmed by 6 bases and 2 bases, with 20 bases remaining between them. In germline, CDR1 is MDHEN, CDR2 SYDVKM. CDR3 residues: CASSSLDGGVPYNEQFF. CDR3 nucleotides: TGTGCCAGCAGCTCCTTGGACGGGGGAGTACCCTACAATGAGCAGTTCTTC.

This clonotype was seen many times. V is TRBV29-1 and J is TRBJ1-2, with D unclear. Deletions cut 1 base from V and 5 bases from J, with 17 bases between. The CDR3 contains 15 residues. Germline CDR1 SQVTM, CDR2 ANQGSEA. DNA for the CDR3: TGCAGCGTTGAAGTCGATGGGAAGAAATGGTATGGCTACACCTTC. Its protein product is CSVEVDGKKWYGYTF.

This clonotype was detected only a few times. This chain uses TRBV5-1 with TRBJ2-6, with D possibly being TRBD1 (7 bases). Deletions cut 1 base from V and 4 bases from J, with 15 bases between. This CDR3 region has 17 residues. Per the germline V gene, CDR1 is SGHRS and CDR2 is YFSETQ. CDR3 bases: TGCGCCAGCAGCTTGAACGGAGGGGGCGGAGGGGCCAACGTCCTGACTTTC. This translates into CASSLNGGGGGANVLTF.

This clonotype was seen a handful of times. The rearrangement uses TRBV3-1 and TRBJ2-1, with 12 bases lining up with TRBD2. Germline V gene sequence: CDR1 LGHDT, CDR2 YNNKEL (reference sequence). The V and J ends lost 1 base and 2 bases, in that order; junction bases with no gene match: 6. The CDR3 is 18 residues long. The CDR3 region is CASSQVTSGSRTYNEQFF. CDR3 DNA: TGTGCCAGCAGCCAAGTGACTAGCGGGAGTAGGACCTACAATGAGCAGTTCTTC.

This clonotype was found a few times. This chain connects TRBV6-2 or TRBV6-3 to TRBJ2-1; a weak D match, TRBD2 (5 bases). The ends were cut back, 7 bases at V and 9 bases at J, with 10 bases in the middle. CDR1 is MNHEY, CDR2 SVGEGT, per germline. This CDR3 region has 11 residues. CDR3 nucleotides: TGTGCCAGCACCTACCGGGGTGAGCAGTTCTTC. Amino acids: CASTYRGEQFF.